This note documents a single TCR beta chain sequence. Its antigen is still unknown. The PCR used 60 Vbeta and 13 Jbeta primers. The table came from immunoSEQ multiplex PCR; TCRdb's copy has only in-frame clones and leaves some out. The top ten clones hold under 2.5% of a sample with about 160,000 clones, 70% to 80% of them seen once. Samples came from healthy bone marrow donors. Germline V gives CDR1 ENHRY, CDR2 SYGVKD. The CDR3 spans 14 residues. V was pared by 6 bases and J by 0 bases, with 2 bases of the junction left unmatched. This record belongs to a study of cytomegalovirus exposure and HLA in healthy donors. Turning to the study itself: Out of 150 million to 200 million T cells, an earlier analysis found around 110 million unique TCR beta sequences in total.

Whole-study findings and limits: Fewer N-insertions (relative to the approximately 700-donor mean) were reportedly seen in an Asian-associated ancestry cluster in a later analysis. In all likelihood, a cluster of highly shared sequence variants was a sequencing artifact.

This chain uses TRBV10-3 with TRBJ2-3; the match to TRBD2 covers 8 bases. This TCR derives from a man in his forties in good health and CMV-seronegative. Sequencing input: PBMCs. The CDR3 loop is CAISSSGSTDTQYF. The CDR3 DNA reads as TGTGCCATCAGCTCTAGCGGGAGCACAGATACGCAGTATTTT.